This TCR beta chain was observed in a study of metastatic and nonmetastatic thyroid tumors (dated by TCRdb to about 2020). Describing the broader study: For patients with malignant and with benign thyroid disease, the researchers compared repertoires between peripheral blood samples and tumor or nodule tissue samples. Findings and caveats that apply to the study as a whole: In both blood and tumor samples, TCR beta diversity was reported to be significantly higher in malignant tumors than in benign nodules.

The V end gives up 5 bases and the J end 5 bases, leaving 4 bases in the junction not matched to a gene. CDR1 and CDR2, looked up from the germline V gene (reference sequence), are DFQATT and SNEGSKA. A total of 14 residues make up the CDR3, ends included. Only the CDR3 part of the read is kept: 42 bases, read in frame from the first base. This clone was seen more than once but under ten times. The target of this receptor is not known. The conserved final phenylalanine or tryptophan is absent from the CDR3, which likely points to a read error. Library method: PCR. Data came from an Illumina HiSeq 4000. High-throughput sequencing was used to profile the TCR beta-chain CDR3 region of every patient. The paper's data handling went like this. The researchers built a classifier to tell apart papillary thyroid cancer patients with distant metastasis, based on CDR3 differences among clinicopathological groups. Repertoire diversity was assessed with the Shannon index, and tumor-blood repertoire similarity with the Morisita-Horn index. The raw public reads went through TCRdb reprocessing: fastp at Q25, MiXCR clone calling, in-frame beta chains kept. These V and J calls originate from TCRdb's pipeline instead of the authors' own analysis. Counted in this sample were some 27,000 clones; around 3.9% of them appeared once. Approximately 3% of the sample goes to the ten largest clones.

No treatment had been received by any patient before thyroid surgery. Using T-cell receptor beta sequencing, the study looked back at clinical samples from patients collected from 2012 to 2018. The rearrangement combines TRBV20-1 with TRBJ2-1, and TRBD2 matches 12 of the central bases. The TCR sequence derives from a male donor with papillary thyroid cancer or a benign thyroid nodule (not recorded which). Some clones in this sample may be carry-over from other donors' samples. The source material was blood. The DNA reads as follows: TGCAGTGCTCTACTAGCGGGAGGAGACAATGAGCAGTTCGTC. Its translation is CSALLAGGDNEQFV.